Below, 20 T cell receptor beta chains from the same sample are listed, as sequenced in a study of early T cells in non-severe SARS-CoV-2 infection. TCRdb re-analysed the 5' RACE reads in MiXCR, keeping a single row per CDR3 protein. The sample lists about 58,000 distinct CDR3 sequences; roughly 13% were seen once. The specimen sequenced was whole blood. These receptors were collected from an adult who was a healthcare worker with PCR-confirmed SARS-CoV-2 infection or an uninfected control (not recorded which).

This clonotype has at least ten counts. The chain recombines TRBV9 with TRBJ1-1; the D is unclear. Germline lookup yields CDR1 SGDLS and CDR2 YYNGEE. V lost 0 bases to trimming and J lost 3 bases, with 6 bases between them. This CDR3 is 13 amino acids long. The CDR3 protein is CASSVGGHTEAFF. CDR3 bases: TGTGCCAGCAGCGTAGGCGGACACACTGAAGCTTTCTTT.

Many counts were recorded for this clonotype. This rearrangement joins TRBV14 to TRBJ2-1; D uncertain. Germline V CDR1 and CDR2: SGHDN, FVKESK. V was clipped by 1 base and J by 2 bases, with 9 bases between them. This CDR3 has 15 amino acids. The CDR3, as DNA: TGTGCCAGCAGCCAAGGGTGGCCGGCCTACAATGAGCAGTTCTTC. It is translated as CASSQGWPAYNEQFF.

This clonotype turned up a few times. This chain connects TRBV28 to TRBJ2-1; D possibly corresponds to TRBD1 (6 bases). The germline gives CDR1 MDHEN, CDR2 SYDVKM. V was pared by 5 bases and J by 3 bases, with 8 bases between. This CDR3 region has 13 residues. CDR3: CASSDRNYNEQFF. The CDR3 bases are TGTGCCAGCAGTGACAGGAACTACAATGAGCAGTTCTTC.

The chain is built from TRBV7-3 and TRBJ1-1; D not resolved. CDR1 is SGHTA, CDR2 FQGTGA, per germline. This CDR3 spans 15 amino acids. V was shortened by 5 bases and J by 4 bases, with 17 bases between the two germline ends. The CDR3 sequence: CASSPQTISGTEAFF. The CDR3 DNA is TGTGCCAGCAGCCCCCAAACAATCAGCGGCACTGAAGCTTTCTTT.

The gene calls are TRBV20-1 and TRBJ2-3; 7 nucleotides match TRBD2. V was pared by 0 bases and J by 4 bases, with 7 bases of the junction left unmatched. The CDR3 has 15 amino acids. In germline, CDR1 is DFQATT, CDR2 SNEGSKA (reference sequence). The CDR3 spells CSARDDGSGADTQYF. The DNA of the CDR3 is TGCAGTGCTAGAGATGACGGGAGCGGGGCAGATACGCAGTATTTT.

V usage is TRBV12-3 or TRBV12-4 and J usage is TRBJ2-3; D remains unclear. The CDR3 runs to 15 residues. V was shortened by 4 bases and J by 0 bases, with 11 bases between the two germline ends. DNA for the CDR3: TGTGCCAGCAGTTCAGGTGGGCTGAGCACAGATACGCAGTATTTT. Translating it yields CASSSGGLSTDTQYF.

This clonotype was picked up many times. The V and J genes are TRBV12-3 or TRBV12-4 and TRBJ1-4, with D maybe TRBD1 (6 bases). The CDR3 covers 14 residues. Trimming cost V 3 bases and J 5 bases, with 10 bases left between them. The CDR3 region is CASSLGTGNEKLFF. CDR3 sequence (DNA): TGTGCCAGCAGTTTGGGAACAGGGAATGAAAAACTGTTTTTT.

This clonotype occurred many times. The CDR3 region is CAISESASSNTEAFF. CDR3 DNA: TGTGCCATCAGTGAGTCGGCGTCGTCGAACACTGAAGCTTTCTTT. The V gene is TRBV10-3, the J gene TRBJ1-1, with D unresolved. The CDR3 loop spans 15 amino acids. Trimming stripped 0 bases from V and 1 base from J, with 9 bases between. Germline CDR1 ENHRY, CDR2 SYGVKD.

The rearrangement uses TRBV5-1 and TRBJ2-1; 9 bases are shared with TRBD2. Germline lookup yields CDR1 SGHRS and CDR2 YFSETQ. Trimming at V came to 4 bases and at J to 5 bases, leaving 7 bases not matched to a gene. The CDR3 has 15 residues. CDR3 DNA sequence: TGCGCCAGCAGCCCCGAGGGACTAGCAAACAATGAGCAGTTCTTC. It codes for CASSPEGLANNEQFF.

The chain employs TRBV11-2 and TRBJ1-4, with 10 bases lining up with TRBD1. This CDR3 has 15 residues. Trimming cost V 5 bases and J 8 bases; bases outside gene matches: 8. The germline V gene has CDR1 SGHAT and CDR2 FQNNGV. In DNA, the CDR3 is TGTGCCAGCAGCGCAACCGGGACAGGGGTCGAAAAACTGTTTTTT. This gives the protein CASSATGTGVEKLFF.

The rearrangement uses TRBV7-8 and TRBJ2-5, with D perhaps TRBD2 (6 bases). The CDR3 consists of 14 residues. The V end was cut by 1 base, the J end by 3 bases, with 9 bases between. Germline CDR1 SGHVS, CDR2 FQNEAQ. The CDR3 is CASSLVTGEETQYF. The CDR3 region has the DNA TGTGCCAGCAGCTTAGTAACGGGGGAAGAGACCCAGTACTTC. Using reference TRBV7-8 and TRBJ2-5 for the parts outside the CDR3, the full variable domain is GAGVSQSPRYKVAKRGQDVALRCDPISGHVSLFWYQQALGQGPEFLTYFQNEAQLDKSGLPSDRFFAERPEGSVSTLKIQRTQQEDSAVYLCASSLVTGEETQYFGPGTRLLVL.

This clonotype occurred many times. The CDR3 loop is CSVAILWGDTEAFF. The DNA of the CDR3 is TGCAGCGTTGCGATACTATGGGGGGACACTGAAGCTTTCTTT. This chain uses TRBV29-1 with TRBJ1-1, with a possible D match to TRBD1 (5 bases). The V gene lost 4 bases and the J gene lost 3 bases, with 15 bases spanning the gap. The germline V gene encodes CDR1 SQVTM and CDR2 ANQGSEA. The CDR3 extends over 14 amino acids. The full variable domain, with the rest looked up from reference TRBV29-1 and TRBJ1-1, is SAVISQKPSRDICQRGTSLTIQCQVDSQVTMMFWYRQQPGQSLTLIATANQGSEATYESGFVIDKFPISRPNLTFSTLTVSNMSPEDSSIYLCSVAILWGDTEAFFGQGTRLTVV.

In this sample, this clonotype turned up many times. The V call is TRBV2, the J call TRBJ2-7; 9 bases fit TRBD2. This CDR3 spans 17 amino acids. Germline CDR1 is SNHLY and CDR2 is FYNNEI. The junction had 17 bases not matched to a gene; V was cut back by 7 bases and J by 4 bases. The CDR3 nucleotides read TGTGCCAGCACTCTACGGGGACTAGCATCATCTGAGTACGAGCAGTACTTC. This gives the protein CASTLRGLASSEYEQYF.

This clonotype was seen repeatedly, ten times or more. This sequence joins TRBV7-9 and TRBJ1-4; D gene uncertain. Germline-derived CDR1 and CDR2 are SEHNR and FQNEAQ (reference sequence). Trimming took off 5 bases at V and 4 bases at J, with 14 bases between the two ends. CDR3 size: 15 residues. DNA of the CDR3: TGTGCCAGCAGCCCCGTTGGCAGCTATAATGAAAAACTGTTTTTT. It translates to CASSPVGSYNEKLFF.

This clonotype has at least ten counts. This sequence joins TRBV27 and TRBJ2-7; 10 bases line up with TRBD1. V was clipped by 6 bases and J by 0 bases; unmatched bases: 2. This CDR3 contains 14 residues. Looked up from germline, CDR1 is MNHEY and CDR2 is SMNVEV (reference sequence). This CDR3 reads CASRGQGRSYEQYF. The CDR3 bases are TGTGCCAGCAGGGGACAGGGGCGCTCCTACGAGCAGTACTTC.

This clonotype was picked up many times. V usage is TRBV7-6 and J usage is TRBJ2-3, with 8 positions matching TRBD1. Per the germline V gene, CDR1 is SGHVS and CDR2 is FNYEAQ. Germline trimming cut 5 bases from V and 2 bases from J; bases unmatched to any gene: 9. The CDR3 contains 16 residues. CDR3 DNA sequence: TGTGCCAGCAGCCCCGGACAGGGTGGCGCCACAGATACGCAGTATTTT. It codes for CASSPGQGGATDTQYF.

The rearrangement joins TRBV20-1 to TRBJ2-3, with a tentative D call TRBD1 (5 bases). This CDR3 contains 15 residues. Per germline, CDR1 DFQATT and CDR2 SNEGSKA (reference sequence). The V end lost 0 bases, the J end lost 4 bases, and 14 bases lay between the germline ends. The CDR3 region is CSARDLDDSPDTQYF. The DNA of the CDR3 is TGCAGTGCTAGAGACCTCGATGACAGTCCAGATACGCAGTATTTT.

This clonotype was detected a few times. The gene calls are TRBV7-6 and TRBJ2-3; unclear D gene. This CDR3 has 14 residues. V shed 5 bases and J shed 3 bases, with 12 bases lying between them. Germline lookup yields CDR1 SGHVS and CDR2 FNYEAQ. The CDR3 DNA is TGTGCCAGCAGCGCGCAGGAAGCTACAGATACGCAGTATTTT. It codes for CASSAQEATDTQYF.

This clonotype was counted at least ten times. This chain uses TRBV6-5 with TRBJ2-5, with TRBD1 identical over 7 bases. The CDR3 runs to 13 residues. Germline-derived CDR1 and CDR2 are MNHEY and SVGAGI. V was pared by 6 bases and J by 2 bases, with 3 bases of the junction left unmatched. This CDR3 is CASRVGQQETQYF. The CDR3 DNA follows: TGTGCCAGCAGGGTGGGACAGCAAGAGACCCAGTACTTC.

This clonotype came up many times. This chain links TRBV29-1 with TRBJ1-1, with 7 bases fitting TRBD1. CDR1 and CDR2 from the germline V gene are SQVTM and ANQGSEA. The trim removed 2 bases at V and 2 bases at J, leaving 2 bases unmatched. The CDR3 has 13 amino acids. This CDR3 reads CSVEWDSNTEAFF. The CDR3 bases are TGCAGCGTTGAATGGGACAGTAACACTGAAGCTTTCTTT.